These T cell receptor beta chains were read from a single sample in a study of blood T cells in healthy people across ages. TCRdb re-derived calls from the 5' RACE reads in MiXCR, one entry per CDR3 protein. Of 1 million or so distinct CDR3 sequences in the sample, roughly 45% are singletons; the top ten hold approximately 20%. Sequenced sample: blood. The receptor set was obtained from a woman aged 55-69 years in good health. CDR3s include the opening cysteine and the closing phenylalanine or tryptophan. The D gene is left open where the match is weak. Not every row has a clone size; where given, it reads once, few, many or a size class.

-,TRBV18,TRBJ2-7,-,CASSPYEGLTYEQYF,TGTGCCAGCTCACCGTACGAGGGACTCACCTACGAGCAGTACTTC
TRBD2,TRBV12-3/TRBV12-4,TRBJ2-1,-,CASSRGRPYNEQFF,TGTGCCAGCAGTCGCGGGAGGCCCTACAATGAGCAGTTCTTC
TRBD2,TRBV28,TRBJ2-3,few,CASIGWSGRNTDTQYF,TGTGCCAGCATCGGTTGGAGCGGGAGGAACACAGATACGCAGTATTTT
-,TRBV7-9,TRBJ2-4,many,CASSLWMGEADIQYF,TGTGCCAGCAGCTTATGGATGGGGGAAGCGGACATTCAGTACTTC
TRBD2,TRBV20-1,TRBJ2-3,-,CSAQGRAGTDTQYF,TGCAGTGCCCAGGGACGAGCGGGAACAGATACGCAGTATTTT
-,TRBV5-1,TRBJ2-7,few,CASSPGAGGLHEQYF,TGCGCCAGCAGCCCGGGGGCAGGGGGTTTGCACGAGCAGTACTTC
TRBD1,TRBV10-3,TRBJ1-4,once,CAISPGQGGEKLFF,TGTGCCATCAGTCCGGGACAGGGAGGCGAAAAACTGTTTTTT
-,TRBV3-1,TRBJ2-6,-,CASSQGGQGISGANVLTF,TGTGCCAGCAGCCAGGGGGGGCAGGGTATATCTGGGGCCAACGTCCTGACTTTC
-,TRBV2,TRBJ2-1,once,CASGAAGFGEQFF,TGTGCCAGCGGGGCCGCGGGGTTCGGTGAGCAGTTCTTC
TRBD2,TRBV6-2/TRBV6-3,TRBJ2-4,-,CASSWKWTSAEQYF,TGTGCCAGCAGTTGGAAGTGGACTAGCGCTGAGCAGTACTTC
TRBD2,TRBV29-1,TRBJ2-5,few,CGVISGLAFGETQYF,TGCGGCGTAATCTCGGGACTAGCCTTCGGGGAGACCCAGTACTTC
TRBD1,TRBV20-1,TRBJ2-6,-,CSADRDRATGANVLTF,TGCAGTGCGGACCGGGACAGGGCAACTGGGGCCAACGTCCTGACTTTC
-,TRBV9,TRBJ2-1,few,CASSVGIGVGLSPNEQFF,TGTGCCAGCAGCGTAGGAATCGGGGTGGGACTTTCCCCCAATGAGCAGTTCTTC
-,TRBV6-5,TRBJ1-2,many,CATRWENGYTF,TGTGCCACCCGGTGGGAAAATGGCTACACCTTC
-,TRBV15,TRBJ2-3,-,CATSRDLMTDTQYF,TGTGCCACCAGCAGAGATCTAATGACAGATACGCAGTATTTT
TRBD2,TRBV5-1,TRBJ2-1,-,CTSTPGLEHDEQFF,TGCACCAGCACTCCGGGACTAGAGCACGATGAGCAGTTCTTC
TRBD1,TRBV20-1,TRBJ2-3,few,CSATGQGRTDTQYF,TGCAGTGCTACGGGACAGGGAAGAACAGATACGCAGTATTTT
-,TRBV5-1,TRBJ2-7,few,CASSFGSVRQGGEQYF,TGCGCCAGCAGCTTTGGTTCCGTAAGGCAGGGTGGCGAGCAGTACTTC
-,TRBV27,TRBJ1-2,few,CASSQWTEKNYGYTF,TGTGCCAGCAGTCAATGGACGGAGAAAAACTATGGCTACACCTTC
-,TRBV7-9,TRBJ2-5,-,CASNPPDGGDETQYF,TGTGCCAGCAACCCCCCGGACGGGGGAGATGAGACCCAGTACTTC
-,TRBV4-1,TRBJ2-5,-,CASSQVAYQETQYF,TGCGCCAGCAGCCAAGTGGCTTACCAAGAGACCCAGTACTTC
TRBD2,TRBV27,TRBJ2-7,-,CASSSLAGLHYEQYF,TGTGCCAGCAGTTCACTAGCGGGACTTCACTACGAGCAGTACTTC
-,TRBV12-5,TRBJ1-5,-,CASGLVGGRDQPQHF,TGTGCTAGTGGTTTGGTAGGGGGGAGGGATCAGCCCCAGCATTTT
-,TRBV7-9,TRBJ2-1,-,CASSSTWEQFF,TGTGCCAGCAGCTCCACCTGGGAACAGTTCTTC
-,TRBV29-1,TRBJ1-2,-,CSVEEGVEQANYGYTF,TGCAGCGTTGAAGAGGGCGTGGAGCAAGCTAACTATGGCTACACCTTC
-,TRBV5-1,TRBJ2-1,few,CASSLGKNEQFF,TGCGCCAGCAGCTTGGGGAAAAATGAGCAGTTCTTC
TRBD2,TRBV3-1,TRBJ2-3,few,CASSQVGLAELTDTQYF,TGTGCCAGCAGCCAAGTGGGACTAGCGGAGCTCACAGATACGCAGTATTTT
TRBD2,TRBV15,TRBJ2-5,many,CATSEGLAGVRETQYF,TGTGCCACGAGCGAAGGACTAGCGGGAGTTCGAGAGACCCAGTACTTC
-,TRBV5-1,TRBJ2-7,few,CASSTGRDYEQYF,TGCGCCAGCAGCACGGGACGAGACTACGAGCAGTACTTC
TRBD1,TRBV10-3,TRBJ2-5,-,CAIAGTGSQETQYF,TGTGCCATCGCCGGGACAGGTTCACAAGAGACCCAGTACTTC
-,TRBV15,TRBJ2-7,few,CATSTTSTYEQYF,TGTGCCACCAGCACCACTAGCACCTACGAGCAGTACTTC
-,TRBV7-9,TRBJ1-2,-,CASSSHRDLANYGYTF,TGTGCCAGCAGCTCCCACCGGGACCTAGCTAACTATGGCTACACCTTC
-,TRBV5-1,TRBJ2-1,-,CASSLRSTGYNEQFF,TGCGCCAGCAGCTTGAGGTCGACAGGCTACAATGAGCAGTTCTTC